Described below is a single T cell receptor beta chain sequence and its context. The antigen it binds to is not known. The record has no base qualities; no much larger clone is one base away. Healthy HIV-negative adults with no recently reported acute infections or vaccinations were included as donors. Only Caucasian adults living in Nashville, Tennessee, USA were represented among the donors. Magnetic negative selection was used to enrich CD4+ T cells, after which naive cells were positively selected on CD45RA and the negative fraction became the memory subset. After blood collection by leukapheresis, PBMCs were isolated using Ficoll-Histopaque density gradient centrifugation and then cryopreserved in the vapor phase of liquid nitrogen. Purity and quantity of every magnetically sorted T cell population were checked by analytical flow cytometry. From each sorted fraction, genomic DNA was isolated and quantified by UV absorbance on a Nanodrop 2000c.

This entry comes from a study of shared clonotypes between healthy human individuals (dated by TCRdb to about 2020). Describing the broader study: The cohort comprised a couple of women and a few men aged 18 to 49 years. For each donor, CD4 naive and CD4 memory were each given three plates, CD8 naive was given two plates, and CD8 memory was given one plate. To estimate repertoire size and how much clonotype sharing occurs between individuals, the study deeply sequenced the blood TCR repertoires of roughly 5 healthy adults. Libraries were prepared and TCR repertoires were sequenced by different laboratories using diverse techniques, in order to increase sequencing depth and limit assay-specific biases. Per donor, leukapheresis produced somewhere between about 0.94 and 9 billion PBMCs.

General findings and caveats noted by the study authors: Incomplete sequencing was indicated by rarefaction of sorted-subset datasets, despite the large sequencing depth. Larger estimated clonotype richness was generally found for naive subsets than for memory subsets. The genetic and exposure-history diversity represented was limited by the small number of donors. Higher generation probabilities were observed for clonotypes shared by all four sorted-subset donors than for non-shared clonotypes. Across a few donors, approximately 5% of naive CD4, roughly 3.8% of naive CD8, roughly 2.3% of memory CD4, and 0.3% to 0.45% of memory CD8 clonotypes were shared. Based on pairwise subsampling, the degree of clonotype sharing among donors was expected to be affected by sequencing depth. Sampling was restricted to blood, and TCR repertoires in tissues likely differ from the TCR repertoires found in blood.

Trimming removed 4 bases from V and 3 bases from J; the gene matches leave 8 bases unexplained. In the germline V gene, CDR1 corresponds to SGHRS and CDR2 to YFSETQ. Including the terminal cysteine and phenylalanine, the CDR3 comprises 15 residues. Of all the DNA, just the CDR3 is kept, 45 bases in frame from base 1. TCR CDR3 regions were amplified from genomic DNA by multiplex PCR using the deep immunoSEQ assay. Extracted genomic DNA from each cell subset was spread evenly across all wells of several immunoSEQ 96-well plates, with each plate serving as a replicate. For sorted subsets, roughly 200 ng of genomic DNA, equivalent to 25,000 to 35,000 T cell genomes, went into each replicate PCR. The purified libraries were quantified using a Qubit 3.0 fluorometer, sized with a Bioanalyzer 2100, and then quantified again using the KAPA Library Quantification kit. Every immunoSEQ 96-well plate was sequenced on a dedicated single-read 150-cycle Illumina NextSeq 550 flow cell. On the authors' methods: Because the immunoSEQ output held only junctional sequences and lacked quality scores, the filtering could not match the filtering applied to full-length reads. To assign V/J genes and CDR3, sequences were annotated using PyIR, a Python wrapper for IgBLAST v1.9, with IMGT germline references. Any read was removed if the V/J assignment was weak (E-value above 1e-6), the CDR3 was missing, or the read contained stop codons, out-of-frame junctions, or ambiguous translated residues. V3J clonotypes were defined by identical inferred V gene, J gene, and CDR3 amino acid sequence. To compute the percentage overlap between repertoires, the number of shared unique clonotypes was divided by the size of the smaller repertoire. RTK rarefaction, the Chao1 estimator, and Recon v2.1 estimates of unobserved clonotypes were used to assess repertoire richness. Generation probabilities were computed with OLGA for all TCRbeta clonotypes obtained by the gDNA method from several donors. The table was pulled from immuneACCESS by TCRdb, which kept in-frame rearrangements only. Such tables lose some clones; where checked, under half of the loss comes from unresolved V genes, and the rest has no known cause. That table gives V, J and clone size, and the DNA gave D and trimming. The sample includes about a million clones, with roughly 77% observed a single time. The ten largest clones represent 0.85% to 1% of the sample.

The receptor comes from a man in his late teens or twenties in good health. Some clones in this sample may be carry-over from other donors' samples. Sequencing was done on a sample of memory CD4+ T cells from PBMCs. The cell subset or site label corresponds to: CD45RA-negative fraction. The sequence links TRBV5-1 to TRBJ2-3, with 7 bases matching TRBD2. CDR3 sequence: CASSQGGPRTDTQYF. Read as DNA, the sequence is TGCGCCAGCAGCCAGGGAGGGCCACGTACAGATACGCAGTATTTT.